The sequence of this T cell receptor (beta chain) was determined in a study of blood T cell repertoires in COVID-19. Trimming removed 5 bases from V and 4 bases from J; junction bases left unmatched: 9. Looked up from germline, CDR1 is SEHNR and CDR2 is FQNEAQ (reference sequence). The CDR3 length is 16 residues. Sequencing was performed with immunoSEQ multiplex PCR; in TCRdb, only in-frame clones are kept and a portion is missing. The sample carries approximately 400,000 clones, 81% recorded once. Sequenced sample: peripheral blood. This chain connects TRBV7-9 to TRBJ2-5; 11 nucleotides match TRBD2. The TCR was taken from a human donor with acute or convalescent COVID-19. The donor label of this sample is uncertain. CDR3 loop: CASSRGTGLAVETQYF. The CDR3 nucleotides read TGTGCCAGCAGCCGAGGTACGGGACTAGCGGTAGAGACCCAGTACTTC.